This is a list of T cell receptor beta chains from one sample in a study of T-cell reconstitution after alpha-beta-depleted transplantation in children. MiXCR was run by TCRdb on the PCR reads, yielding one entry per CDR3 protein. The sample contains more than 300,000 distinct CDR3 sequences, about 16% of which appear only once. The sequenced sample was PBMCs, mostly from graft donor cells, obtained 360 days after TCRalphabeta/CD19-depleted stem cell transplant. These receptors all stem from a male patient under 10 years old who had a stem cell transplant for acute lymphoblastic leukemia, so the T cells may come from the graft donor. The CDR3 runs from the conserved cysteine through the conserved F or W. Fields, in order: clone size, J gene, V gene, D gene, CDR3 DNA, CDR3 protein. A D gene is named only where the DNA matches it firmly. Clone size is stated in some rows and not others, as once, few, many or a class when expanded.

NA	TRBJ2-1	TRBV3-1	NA	TGTGCCAGCAGCCAAGGTCACTACGCGCAGTTCTTC	CASSQGHYAQFF
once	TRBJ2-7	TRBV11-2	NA	TGTGCCAGCAGCCCCCTCCTAGCTGGAGGCCAATTCTCCTACGAGCAGTACTTC	CASSPLLAGGQFSYEQYF
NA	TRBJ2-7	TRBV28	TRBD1	TGTGCCAGCAGTTTTAGGGGGCTCATCTACTACGAGCAGTACTTC	CASSFRGLIYYEQYF
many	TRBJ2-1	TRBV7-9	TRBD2	TGTGCCAGCAGCCAAGGGCTAGCGGGAGCCGGATGGGAGCAGTTCTTC	CASSQGLAGAGWEQFF
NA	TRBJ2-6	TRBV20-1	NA	TGCAGTGCTAGAGTCCTGGGGGACACTTCTGGGGCCAACGTCCTGACTTTC	CSARVLGDTSGANVLTF
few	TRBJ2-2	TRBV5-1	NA	TGCGCCAGCAGCTTGGCGGGTCACGGGGAGCTGTTTTTT	CASSLAGHGELFF
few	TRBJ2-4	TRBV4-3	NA	TGCGCCAGCAGCCAAGGACGATGGACAGAGGGAGGCATTCAGTACTTC	CASSQGRWTEGGIQYF
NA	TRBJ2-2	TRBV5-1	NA	TGCGCCAGCAGCTTGCCCCTTCGACAGGCCGGGGAGCTGTTTTTT	CASSLPLRQAGELFF
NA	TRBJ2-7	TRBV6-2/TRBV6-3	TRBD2	TGTGCCAGCAGTTCCCCCAGACGCGGGGGCGAGCAGTACTTC	CASSSPRRGGEQYF
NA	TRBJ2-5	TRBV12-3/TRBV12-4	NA	TGTGCCAGCAGCCCCTTCGCGTTCGAGACCCAGTACTTC	CASSPFAFETQYF
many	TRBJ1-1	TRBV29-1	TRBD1	TGCAGCGTTGGAAGGGACAGGGACACTGAAGCTTTCTTT	CSVGRDRDTEAFF
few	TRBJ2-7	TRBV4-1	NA	TGCGCCAGCAGCCAAGATTTCACCGGGACACCTTCCTACGAGCAGTACTTC	CASSQDFTGTPSYEQYF
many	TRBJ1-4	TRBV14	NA	TGTGCCAGCAGCCAAGCGGGCAGGCAAGTGAATGAAAAACTGTTTTTT	CASSQAGRQVNEKLFF
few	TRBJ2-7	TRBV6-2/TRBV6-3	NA	TGTGCCAGCAGTGCCTCCTACATGGGCTCCTACGAGCAGTACTTC	CASSASYMGSYEQYF
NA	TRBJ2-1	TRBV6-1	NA	TGTGCCACCAGACAAACTATGAACAATGAGCAGTTCTTC	CATRQTMNNEQFF
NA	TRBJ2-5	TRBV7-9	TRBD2	TGTGCCAGCAGCCTCCTCCTAGCGGGGGAAGAGACCCAGTACTTC	CASSLLLAGEETQYF
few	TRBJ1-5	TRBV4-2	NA	TGTGCCAGCAGCCAAGATGCTTCACGGGCTCCTAGGACGCCCCAGCATTTT	CASSQDASRAPRTPQHF
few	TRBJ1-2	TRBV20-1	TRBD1	TGCAGTGCTAGAGGGGGCAGGGGGGTTAACTATGGCTACACCTTC	CSARGGRGVNYGYTF
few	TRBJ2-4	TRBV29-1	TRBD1	TGCAGCGTTGAGGTCGGGACAGGGTGGGGGCTAGCCAAAAACATTCAGTACTTC	CSVEVGTGWGLAKNIQYF
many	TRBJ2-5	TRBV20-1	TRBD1	TGCAGTGCACCTCCATCGACAGGGTCGGCAGAGACCCAGTACTTC	CSAPPSTGSAETQYF
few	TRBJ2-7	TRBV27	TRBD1	TGTGCCAGCAGTTTAGGGACAGGGAAGTACGAGCAGTACTTC	CASSLGTGKYEQYF
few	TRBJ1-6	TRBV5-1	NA	TGCGCCAGCAGCTGGTCACAGGGCAGTAATTCACCCCTCCACTTT	CASSWSQGSNSPLHF
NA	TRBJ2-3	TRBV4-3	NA	TGCGCCAGCAGCCAAGAGGTCAGGCGAACGCAGTATTTT	CASSQEVRRTQYF
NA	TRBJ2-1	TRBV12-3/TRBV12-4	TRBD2	TGTGCCAGCAGGGGGACTAGTTCCAATGAGCAGTTCTTC	CASRGTSSNEQFF
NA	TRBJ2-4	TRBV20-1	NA	TGCAGTGCTAGGGGCCCCCTTAAAAACATTCAGTACTTC	CSARGPLKNIQYF
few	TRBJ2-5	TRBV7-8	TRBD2	TGTGCCAGCAGCTTAGCGCTAACTAGCGGCCAAGAGACCCAGTACTTC	CASSLALTSGQETQYF
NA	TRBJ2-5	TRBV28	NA	TGTGCCAGCAGTTTAAGACGGGACACTCTACAAGAGACCCAGTACTTC	CASSLRRDTLQETQYF
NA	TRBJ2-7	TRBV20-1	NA	TGCAGTGCTAGGATACTGCCTAGATTTTACGAGCAGTACTTC	CSARILPRFYEQYF
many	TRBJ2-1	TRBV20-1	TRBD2	TGCAGTGCTAGCACCAATATAGCGGGTTACTACAATGAGCAGTTCTTC	CSASTNIAGYYNEQFF
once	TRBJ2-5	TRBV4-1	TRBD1	TGCGCCAGCAGCCAAGGGGACAGGGTCTTCCAAGAGACCCAGTACTTC	CASSQGDRVFQETQYF
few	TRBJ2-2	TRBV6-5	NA	TGTGCCAGCAGCCTACAGGGTCGAGTCACCGGGGAGCTGTTTTTT	CASSLQGRVTGELFF
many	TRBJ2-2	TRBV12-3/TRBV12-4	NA	TGTGCCAGCAGTTTCGGACGGCTCAACACCGGGGAGCTGTTTTTT	CASSFGRLNTGELFF
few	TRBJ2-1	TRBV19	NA	TGTGCCAGTAGTGAACTCACAGGAAGGCCTAACAATGAGCAGTTCTTC	CASSELTGRPNNEQFF
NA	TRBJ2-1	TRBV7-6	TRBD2	TGTGCCAGCAGGGAGGAGCGGGGCACGTTCAATGAGCAGTTCTTC	CASREERGTFNEQFF
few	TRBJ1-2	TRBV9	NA	TGTGCCAGCAGCGTAGCAGGGCCAACGCGAGGCTATGGCTACACCTTC	CASSVAGPTRGYGYTF
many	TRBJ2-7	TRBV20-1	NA	TGCAGTGCTAGAGCTAGCGCGGGGCACGAGCAGTACTTC	CSARASAGHEQYF
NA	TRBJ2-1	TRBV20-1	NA	TGCAGTGCCAGAGAGGCCTCCTACGGGGAGCAGTTCTTC	CSAREASYGEQFF
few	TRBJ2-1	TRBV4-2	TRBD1	TGTGCCAGCAGCCAAGTTGAGGGAGACGGGACAGGCCTCAATGAGCAGTTCTTC	CASSQVEGDGTGLNEQFF
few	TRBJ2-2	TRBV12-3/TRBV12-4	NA	TGTGCCAGCAGGAGAACAGGGAGAAACACCGGGGAGCTGTTTTTT	CASRRTGRNTGELFF
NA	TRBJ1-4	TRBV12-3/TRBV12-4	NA	TGTGCCAGCAGTTTCACGGGTGAAAAACTGTTTTTT	CASSFTGEKLFF
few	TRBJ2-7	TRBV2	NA	TGTGCCAGCAGTGTTGGGGGCCGTACCTACGAGCAGTACTTC	CASSVGGRTYEQYF
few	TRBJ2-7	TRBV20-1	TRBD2	TGCAGTGCTAGAGATGCGGGAGCTGTTGGATACGAGCAGTACTTC	CSARDAGAVGYEQYF
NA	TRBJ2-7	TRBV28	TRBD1	TGTGCCAGCACCGACAGGGGTACTAGCCCAGTCCCCTACGAGCAGTACTTC	CASTDRGTSPVPYEQYF
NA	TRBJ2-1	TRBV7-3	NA	TGTGCCAGCAGCCACCCGGGGACACAAGACAATGAGCAGTTCTTC	CASSHPGTQDNEQFF
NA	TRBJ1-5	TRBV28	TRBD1	TGTGCCAGCAGTTTGTATCAGGGGGGCAGTCAGCCCCAGCATTTT	CASSLYQGGSQPQHF
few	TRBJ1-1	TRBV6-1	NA	TGTGCCAGCAGTCGGGGTGTAAGCACTGAAGCTTTCTTT	CASSRGVSTEAFF
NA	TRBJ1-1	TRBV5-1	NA	TGCGCCAGCAGCTTGATGGGGAGCTGGCGGCCGACTGAAGCTTTCTTT	CASSLMGSWRPTEAFF
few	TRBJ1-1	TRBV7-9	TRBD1	TGTGCCAGCAGGTACCTTACAGGGGGGATCACTGAAGCTTTCTTT	CASRYLTGGITEAFF
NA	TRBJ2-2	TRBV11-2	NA	TGTGCCAGCAAAGTAAACCTAGGGTCGGCGACCGGGGAGCTGTTTTTT	CASKVNLGSATGELFF
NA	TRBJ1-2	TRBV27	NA	TGTGCCAGCAGTTTACGAGGAAAACAGAACTATGGCTACACCTTC	CASSLRGKQNYGYTF
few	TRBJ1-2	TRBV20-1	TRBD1	TGCAGTGTTTTTACGACAGGGCTTACCTATGGCTACACCTTC	CSVFTTGLTYGYTF
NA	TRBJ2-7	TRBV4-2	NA	TGTGCCAGCAGCCAGCAGGTACCCGAGGCCTACGAGCAGTACTTC	CASSQQVPEAYEQYF
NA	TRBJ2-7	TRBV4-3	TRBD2	TGCGCCAGCAGCCAAGAACGGGACTACACATACGAGCAGTACTTC	CASSQERDYTYEQYF
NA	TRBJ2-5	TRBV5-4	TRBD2	TGTGCCAGCGGTTCTTTGACTAGCAAGGTGGGAGAGACCCAGTACTTC	CASGSLTSKVGETQYF
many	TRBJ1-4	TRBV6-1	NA	TGTGCCAGCGGGCGGGGCAGGGGCGAAAAACTGTTTTTT	CASGRGRGEKLFF
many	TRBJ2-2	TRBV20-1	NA	TGCAGTGCTAGCGCCGGGTTCGGGGAGCTGTTTTTT	CSASAGFGELFF
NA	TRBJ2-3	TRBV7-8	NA	TGTGCCAGCCAGCGGACAGATACGCAGTATTTT	CASQRTDTQYF
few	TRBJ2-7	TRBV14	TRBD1	TGTGCCAGCAGCTACGGGACAGGGGGCTCCTACGAGCAGTACTTC	CASSYGTGGSYEQYF
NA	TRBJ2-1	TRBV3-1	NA	TGTGCCAGCAGCCAAGAAGGGGTGACTATCGTTCGGCCAAATGAGCAGTTCTTC	CASSQEGVTIVRPNEQFF